A single sample gave rise to the 23 T cell receptor beta chains below, sequenced in a study of T cells in localized non-small cell lung cancer. Produced via immunoSEQ multiplex PCR; TCRdb's table is partial and in-frame only. The data contain tens of thousands of clones, about nine tenths of them singletons. The sequences come from peripheral blood, collected before any cancer treatment. These receptors all come from a woman aged 40-75 years with stage I lung adenocarcinoma.

The CDR3 sequence: CSVQLSYEQYF. CDR3 nucleotides: TGCAGCGTACAGCTCTCCTACGAGCAGTACTTC. The V and J genes are TRBV29-1 and TRBJ2-5; D is undetermined. The DNA end lines up better with TRBJ2-7; the J call may be wrong. This CDR3 has 11 residues. Germline CDR1 is SQVTM and CDR2 is ANQGSEA.

The chain has TRBV5-6 and TRBJ2-5; 10 bases match TRBD1. CDR1 and CDR2 (germline): SGHDT, YYEEEE. The trim removed 4 bases at V and 5 bases at J, leaving 8 bases unmatched. The CDR3 length is 15 residues. The CDR3 loop is CASSLRTGGLETQYF. For the CDR3, the DNA is TGTGCCAGCAGCCTTCGGACAGGGGGTTTGGAGACCCAGTACTTC.

This chain links TRBV9 with TRBJ1-4, with D maybe TRBD1 (5 bases). The germline V and J ends were trimmed by 3 bases and 7 bases, with 13 bases remaining between them. Germline V gene lookup returns CDR1 SGDLS and CDR2 YYNGEE. This CDR3 region has 14 residues. The DNA of the CDR3 is TGTGCCAGCAGCGCCTTAGGGGAGGGTGAAAAACTGTTTTTT. Encoded protein: CASSALGEGEKLFF.

The chain recombines TRBV30 with TRBJ2-5; D not certain. Trimming cost V 4 bases and J 0 bases, with 12 bases left between them. The germline V gene encodes CDR1 GTSNPN and CDR2 SVGIG (reference sequence). This CDR3 is 14 amino acids long. CDR3 residues: CAWTPTNNQETQYF. The CDR3 coding sequence is TGTGCCTGGACTCCTACAAATAACCAAGAGACCCAGTACTTC.

This chain links TRBV7-6 with TRBJ2-1; 12 bases fit TRBD2. Germline CDR1 and CDR2: SGHVS and FNYEAQ. Germline trimming cut 2 bases from V and 9 bases from J; bases unmatched to any gene: 11. The CDR3 loop spans 17 amino acids. CDR3 residues: CASSLSRASGGEFEQFF. CDR3 in DNA: TGTGCCAGCAGCTTAAGCCGGGCTAGCGGGGGGGAGTTTGAGCAGTTCTTC.

The J gene is TRBJ2-6, the V gene TRBV9; no definite D call. This CDR3 is built from 15 residues. Germline-derived CDR1 and CDR2 are SGDLS and YYNGEE. The V gene lost 6 bases and the J gene lost 3 bases, with 13 bases spanning the gap. This chain's CDR3 is CASTPGALGANVLTF. The CDR3 DNA reads as TGTGCCAGCACCCCCGGTGCTCTTGGGGCCAACGTCCTGACTTTC.

CDR3 sequence (DNA): TGTGCCAGCAGCCGGGGACAGGGGGAAAGGCCCCAGCATTTT. Its protein is CASSRGQGERPQHF. This chain joins TRBV7-2 and TRBJ1-5; 11 nucleotides match TRBD1. With 5 bases clipped from V and 9 bases from J, the junction kept 6 bases outside the gene matches. This CDR3 is 14 amino acids long. Germline V gene lookup returns CDR1 SGHTA and CDR2 FQGNSA.

The chain joins TRBV7-2 to TRBJ2-1; D unclear. The CDR3 is 15 residues long. Germline assignment: CDR1 SGHTA and CDR2 FQGNSA. V was clipped by 1 base and J by 4 bases, with 11 bases between them. For the CDR3, the DNA is TGTGCCAGCAGCTTAGGCCTGGGCGCGTACAATGAGCAGTTCTTC. It encodes CASSLGLGAYNEQFF. Full variable domain (missing parts from reference TRBV7-2 and TRBJ2-1): GAGVSQSPSNKVTEKGKDVELRCDPISGHTALYWYRQSLGQGLEFLIYFQGNSAPDKSGLPSDRFSAERTGGSVSTLTIQRTQQEDSAVYLCASSLGLGAYNEQFFGPGTRLTVL.

The chain couples TRBV6-1 to TRBJ1-4; no clear D gene. Looked up from germline, CDR1 is MNHNS and CDR2 is SASEGT. This CDR3 contains 13 residues. Trimming left V 6 bases short and J 6 bases short, with 11 bases between. This CDR3 is CASRPMWDEKLFF. As DNA, the CDR3 is TGTGCCAGCAGGCCAATGTGGGATGAAAAACTGTTTTTT.

The chain is built from TRBV27 and TRBJ1-2; D not resolved. This CDR3 spans 15 amino acids. Trimming left V 7 bases short and J 4 bases short, with 19 bases between. Germline V lookup: CDR1 MNHEY, CDR2 SMNVEV (reference sequence). The CDR3 reads CASNETYDPFYGYTF. CDR3 bases: TGTGCCAGCAATGAGACGTACGATCCTTTCTATGGCTACACCTTC.

The chain is built from TRBV5-4 and TRBJ2-3; 16 nucleotides line up with TRBD2. In germline, CDR1 is SGHNT, CDR2 YYREEE (reference sequence). The V and J ends lost 0 bases and 3 bases, in that order; junction bases with no gene match: 4. The CDR3 has 18 residues. The CDR3 reads CASSLEGTSGGATDTQYF. For the CDR3, the DNA is TGTGCCAGCAGCTTGGAGGGGACTAGCGGGGGGGCAACAGATACGCAGTATTTT.

The CDR3: CASSLAGTPTQPQHF. The CDR3 DNA sequence: TGTGCCAGCAGCTTAGCGGGGACACCTACTCAGCCCCAGCATTTT. The J gene is TRBJ1-5, the V gene TRBV7-2; maybe TRBD1 (6 bases). V was trimmed by 0 bases and J by 6 bases, leaving 12 bases between them. CDR3 length equals 15 residues. CDR1 and CDR2 (germline): SGHTA, FQGNSA.

The rearrangement joins TRBV7-2 to TRBJ2-7; 9 bases align to TRBD1. V trimming: 5 bases; J trimming: 5 bases; junction bases outside the gene matches: 10. The CDR3 extends over 15 amino acids. From germline, CDR1 is SGHTA and CDR2 FQGNSA. The CDR3 DNA reads as TGTGCCAGCAGCCTCCGAGGGACAGGGAAAAACGAGCAGTACTTC. Translating gives CASSLRGTGKNEQYF.

This clone has only one observation. The chain links TRBV10-2 to TRBJ1-5, with TRBD1 identical over 10 bases. From germline, CDR1 is WSHSY and CDR2 SAAADI. V lost 4 bases to trimming and J lost 5 bases; unmatched junction nucleotides: 5. The CDR3 sequence is 15 residues long. CDR3 loop: CASSAQGQGHQPQHF. The DNA for the CDR3 is TGCGCCAGCAGTGCTCAGGGACAGGGGCATCAGCCCCAGCATTTT.

The gene calls are TRBV10-3 and TRBJ1-1, with TRBD1 as a possible D gene (6 bases). V was pared by 5 bases and J by 3 bases, with 10 bases between. Germline-derived CDR1 and CDR2 are ENHRY and SYGVKD. The CDR3 length is 13 residues. Here the CDR3 DNA reads TGTGCCATCAGTTTCTACAGGGACACTGAAGCTTTCTTT. It translates to CAISFYRDTEAFF.

V and J are TRBV7-7 and TRBJ2-2, with unresolved D. This CDR3 region has 15 residues. Germline CDR1 is SSHAT and CDR2 is FNYEAQ (reference sequence). The ends were cut back, 4 bases at V and 1 base at J, with 10 bases in the middle. CDR3 in DNA: TGTGCCAGCAGCTCCACGGACGGGAACACCGGGGAGCTGTTTTTT. Translating it yields CASSSTDGNTGELFF.

This clone was seen just once. The chain couples TRBV5-1 to TRBJ2-1; 9 positions match TRBD1. CDR1 SGHRS and CDR2 YFSETQ come from the germline V gene. The ends lost 0 bases at V and 9 bases at J; junction bases unmatched: 10. The CDR3 has 16 residues. The CDR3: CASSLGTGVLGAEQFF. DNA for the CDR3: TGCGCCAGCAGCTTGGGGACAGGGGTTCTGGGGGCTGAGCAGTTCTTC.

This chain uses TRBV9 with TRBJ1-6; 10 bases agree with TRBD1. Unmatched junction bases numbered 4, after V lost 3 bases and J lost 7 bases. CDR3 length equals 15 residues. In germline, CDR1 is SGDLS, CDR2 YYNGEE. CDR3 DNA: TGTGCCAGCAGCGGGCCGGGACAGGGGAATTCACCCCTCCACTTT. Protein product: CASSGPGQGNSPLHF.

The CDR3 DNA reads TGTGCCAGCAGCCTGCAGGGGAGCCCCTACAATGAGCAGTTCTTC. Its protein is CASSLQGSPYNEQFF. This sequence joins TRBV5-6 and TRBJ2-1, with TRBD1 as a possible D gene (6 bases). The CDR3 is 15 amino acids. Germline CDR1 SGHDT, CDR2 YYEEEE. Trimming took 4 bases from V and 2 from J, leaving 13 bases between them.

V and J are TRBV6-6 and TRBJ1-6; D is possibly TRBD1 (5 bases). Trimming took 6 bases from V and 6 from J, leaving 12 bases between them. This CDR3 is 14 amino acids long. CDR1 and CDR2 from the germline V gene are MNHNY and SVGAGI (reference sequence). Here the CDR3 DNA reads TGTGCCAGCAGCGGTGGGGGACGTAATTCACCCCTCCACTTT. This gives the protein CASSGGGRNSPLHF.

J is TRBJ2-3 and V is TRBV5-6, with 7 bases fitting TRBD2. The CDR3 spans 16 residues. The germline CDR1 and CDR2 sequences are SGHDT and YYEEEE. J was trimmed by 6 bases and V by 5 bases; bases with no gene match: 15. For the CDR3, the DNA is TGTGCCAGCAGTTTCAGCGGGACGCCTTATTTTGATACGCAGTATTTT. It encodes CASSFSGTPYFDTQYF.

The gene calls are TRBV27 and TRBJ2-1, with D hard to call. This CDR3 contains 11 residues. The germline CDR1 and CDR2 sequences are MNHEY and SMNVEV (reference sequence). Trimming removed 4 bases from V and 3 bases from J, with 1 base in between. In DNA, the CDR3 is TGTGCCAGCAGTTACTACAATGAGCAGTTCTTC. Its translation: CASSYYNEQFF.

This rearrangement joins TRBV9 to TRBJ2-3; the match to TRBD1 covers 8 bases. V lost 4 bases to trimming and J lost 0 bases; unmatched junction nucleotides: 7. There are 16 residues in the CDR3. Germline V CDR1 and CDR2: SGDLS, YYNGEE. The CDR3 DNA reads TGTGCCAGCAGCCCCCCCCAGGGGGCGAGCACAGATACGCAGTATTTT. As protein: CASSPPQGASTDTQYF.